Sequencing of this T cell receptor (beta chain) was carried out in a study of blood T cell repertoires in COVID-19 (dated by TCRdb to between 2020 and 2021). Background for the entire study: Samples covering the acute and convalescent phases of COVID-19 were provided by collaborators in the United States, Italy and Spain. The prospective study material was composed of cDNA or gDNA derived from T cells, B-cell-depleted T cells, or PBMCs. The dataset comprised deeply sampled blood TCRbeta repertoires from subjects exposed to, actively infected with, or recovered from COVID-19. The repertoires were made available in a free public database intended to serve as a resource for research on the immune response to SARS-CoV-2. The samples were drawn from the first 160 participants of the ongoing ImmuneRACE study and from 1,200 or so subjects provided by 6 global collaborators. A de-identified subject ID, COVID-19 status, age in years and sex were almost always included in the sample metadata. Where HLA class I and class II types were available, the types were taken from metadata supplied by the sample provider, not from assay-based typing. Results and caveats for the whole study, not just this receptor: The amount of clinical and demographic metadata varied by source and participant and was provided uncurated.

TCRbeta CDR3 regions were amplified from genomic DNA by means of the immunoSEQ Assay, a bias-controlled multiplex PCR. In the authors' own workflow: The number of nucleated cells in each sample was estimated by amplification of reference gene primers within the assay. To quantify the absolute abundance of each unique TCRbeta CDR3 rearrangement, sequence reads were collapsed and filtered. For each sample, productive Simpson clonality was calculated as the square root of Simpson's diversity index across productive rearrangements. Sourced from immuneACCESS, this table was stored by TCRdb with only in-frame sequences that have V and J called. A share of the clones is absent; for the studies checked, an unresolved V gene accounts for under half, and the remainder has no known explanation. V and J calls and clone size are given by that table; D and trimming were obtained from the DNA. Counted in this sample were some 89,000 clones; roughly nine tenths of them appeared once. The ten most abundant clones make up more than 2% of the sample.

About this clone: Its antigen specificity is not known. Nothing much larger sits one base from this clone, and base qualities are not available.

For CDR1 and CDR2, the germline V gene lists SGHNT and YENEEA. Cut back by 5 bases and 2 bases, the V and J ends lie 23 bases apart. From the cysteine up to the phenylalanine, the CDR3 has a length of 18 residues. Solely the CDR3 DNA is kept, with 54 bases framed from the first base. Each collaborating institution followed its own protocols to collect whole blood in K2EDTA tubes. For TCRbeta analysis, collaborators shipped samples in one of three forms: frozen whole blood, isolated PBMCs, or DNA extracted from either of those sample types. The sequence was collected from a man between 45 and 60 years old with acute or convalescent COVID-19. Sequenced input: peripheral blood. The receptor chain draws on TRBV11-3 and TRBJ2-3, with TRBD1 perhaps the D gene, on 7 matching bases. The base sequence is TGTGCCAGCAGCCCCAGTAGAGGGGGCGGGAAGGCCACAGATACGCAGTATTTT. It translates as CASSPSRGGGKATDTQYF.